The 32 T cell receptor beta chains below were found in one sample sequenced in a study of T cell repertoires in cytomegalovirus infection. Their target antigens are unknown. TCRdb recomputed calls from the reads with MiXCR, one row per CDR3 protein. The sample consists of approximately 910,000 distinct CDR3 sequences, less than 35% of them appearing once. The sequences come from cultured CD8+ T cells from PBMCs, collected from culture after CMV antigen stimulation. These receptors came from a human donor in good health (CMV status not recorded). Some clones in this sample may be carry-over from other donors' samples.

The chain combines TRBV7-2 with TRBJ1-4; D ambiguous. Trimming cost V 5 bases and J 7 bases, with 11 bases left between them. This CDR3 region has 13 residues. Germline CDR1 reads SGHTA; CDR2 reads FQGNSA. CDR3 sequence reads: CASSPHLGEKLFF. CDR3 nucleotide sequence: TGTGCCAGCAGCCCCCACTTAGGTGAAAAACTGTTTTTT.

The chain uses TRBV7-9 and TRBJ2-3; D is possibly TRBD1 (7 bases). The CDR3 covers 15 residues. Germline V gene data show CDR1 as SEHNR and CDR2 as FQNEAQ (reference sequence). V lost 6 bases to trimming and J lost 4 bases, with 17 bases between them. The CDR3 DNA sequence: TGTGCCAGCAGATACTCGGCAGGGGGGCCAGATACGCAGTATTTT. Translating it yields CASRYSAGGPDTQYF.

J is TRBJ1-5 and V is TRBV28; unclear D gene. In germline, CDR1 is MDHEN, CDR2 SYDVKM. This CDR3 contains 11 residues. V gave up 6 bases and J gave up 10 bases, with 10 bases separating them. CDR3 in amino acids: CASSLPDPQHF. CDR3 bases: TGTGCCAGCAGCTTACCCGATCCCCAGCATTTT. The whole variable domain, remainder taken from reference TRBV28 and TRBJ1-5, is DVKVTQSSRYLVKRTGEKVFLECVQDMDHENMFWYRQDPGLGLRLIYFSYDVKMKEKGDIPEGYSVSREKKERFSLILESASTNQTSMYLCASSLPDPQHFGDGTRLSIL.

The chain couples TRBV10-2 to TRBJ1-1; the match to TRBD1 covers 8 bases. The V gene end was trimmed by 4 bases and the J gene end by 6 bases; junction bases not matched to a gene: 7. The germline CDR1 and CDR2 sequences are WSHSY and SAAADI. CDR3 size: 14 residues. DNA of the CDR3: TGCGCCAGCAGTGGGACAGGGTCGGGCCCTGAAGCTTTCTTT. It encodes CASSGTGSGPEAFF.

This clonotype was seen more than once but under ten times. The rearrangement links TRBV7-6 to TRBJ1-5; unclear D gene. Per germline, CDR1 SGHVS and CDR2 FNYEAQ. The length of the CDR3 is 13 residues. The V end was cut by 1 base, the J end by 9 bases, with 10 bases between. This CDR3 reads CASSLGGDRPQHF. The CDR3, as DNA: TGTGCCAGCAGCTTAGGAGGAGATAGGCCCCAGCATTTT.

This clonotype was counted between two and nine times. The chain is built from TRBV19 and TRBJ2-7, with 9 bases identical to TRBD1. V gave up 3 bases and J gave up 2 bases; unmatched junction bases: 2. The germline CDR1 and CDR2 sequences are LNHDA and SQIVND (reference sequence). The CDR3 totals 14 residues. The CDR3 DNA reads TGTGCCAGTAGTATGGACAGGGGACCCTACGAGCAGTACTTC. Translated: CASSMDRGPYEQYF.

Points on this clonotype: An end of the junction does not agree with germline; a read error may underlie this. The rearrangement joins TRBV7-9 to TRBJ2-1; TRBD1 might be the D (6 bases). In germline, CDR1 is SEHNR, CDR2 FQNEAQ (reference sequence). CDR3 length: 12 amino acids. CDR3 region: CASSLGDRTRVF. DNA for the CDR3: TGTGCCAGCAGCTTAGGAGACAGGACACGGGTCTTC.

The V call is TRBV13, the J call TRBJ1-2, with D maybe TRBD1 (6 bases). The CDR3 sequence is 16 residues long. The V gene's germline CDR1 is PRHDT and CDR2 FYEKMQ (reference sequence). V lost 0 bases and J 3 bases, leaving 14 bases between the germline ends. The CDR3 loop reads CASSLGGRGRYYGYTF. The CDR3, as DNA: TGTGCCAGCAGCTTAGGAGGCAGGGGAAGATACTATGGCTACACCTTC.

This chain links TRBV29-1 with TRBJ1-2; 9 nucleotides align to TRBD1. Germline values: CDR1 SQVTM, CDR2 ANQGSEA. The CDR3 spans 14 residues. J was trimmed by 5 bases and V by 5 bases; bases with no gene match: 9. In DNA, the CDR3 is TGCAGCGTTCATTCAGGACAGGGGACGTATGGCTACACCTTC. It specifies CSVHSGQGTYGYTF.

The chain carries TRBV7-8 and TRBJ1-2; 11 bases line up with TRBD1. CDR3 length equals 16 residues. J lost 3 bases, V lost 2 bases, and 5 bases had no gene match. In germline, CDR1 is SGHVS, CDR2 FQNEAQ. Written as DNA, the CDR3 is TGTGCCAGCAGCTTATTCTGGACAGGGGGCGACTATGGCTACACCTTC. Encoded protein: CASSLFWTGGDYGYTF.

V and J are TRBV6-2 or TRBV6-3 and TRBJ2-7, with TRBD1 matching over 8 bases. Germline V CDR1 and CDR2: MNHEY, SVGEGT. V lost 4 bases, J lost 2 bases, and 10 bases stayed unmatched. This CDR3 comprises 16 residues. CDR3 nucleotide sequence: TGTGCCAGCAGTTCCCGACAGGGGATACCCCCCTACGAGCAGTACGTC. This encodes CASSSRQGIPPYEQYV.

A few counts support this clonotype. The genes are TRBV4-3 and TRBJ2-7, with D hard to call. Germline CDR1 LGHNA, CDR2 YSLEER. The CDR3 totals 14 residues. The V end was cut by 0 bases, the J end by 3 bases, with 9 bases between. CDR3 loop: CASSQDRNSYEQYV. For the CDR3, the DNA is TGCGCCAGCAGCCAAGATCGAAACAGCTACGAGCAGTACGTC.

CDR3: CSARINEQFF. The CDR3 nucleotides read TGCAGTGCTAGGATTAATGAGCAGTTCTTC. V is TRBV20-1 and J is TRBJ2-1; D not resolved. The germline V and J ends were trimmed by 3 bases and 7 bases, with 4 bases remaining between them. Looked up from germline, CDR1 is DFQATT and CDR2 is SNEGSKA (reference sequence). This CDR3 spans 10 amino acids.

This clonotype was found a few times. The rearrangement links TRBV11-2 to TRBJ2-1, with 12 bases that match TRBD2. Looked up from germline, CDR1 is SGHAT and CDR2 is FQNNGV. The CDR3 contains 18 residues. The ends lost 0 bases at V and 7 bases at J; junction bases unmatched: 10. DNA of the CDR3: TGTGCCAGCAGCTTAGATCGCCTAGCGGGGGGGCCGGGGAATGAGCAGTTCTTC. Translating it yields CASSLDRLAGGPGNEQFF. Using reference TRBV11-2 and TRBJ2-1 for the parts outside the CDR3, the full variable domain is EAGVAQSPRYKIIEKRQSVAFWCNPISGHATLYWYQQILGQGPKLLIQFQNNGVVDDSQLPKDRFSAERLKGVDSTLKIQPAKLEDSAVYLCASSLDRLAGGPGNEQFFGPGTRLTVL.

The chain combines TRBV7-8 with TRBJ1-3; D is unresolved. The V gene's germline CDR1 is SGHVS and CDR2 FQNEAQ. V lost 1 base to trimming and J lost 2 bases, with 15 bases between them. CDR3 size: 17 residues. CDR3 DNA sequence: TGTGCCAGCAGCTTAGGGGTTCGGGTTACACCTGGAAACACCATATATTTT. This sequence encodes CASSLGVRVTPGNTIYF.

The V call is TRBV10-3, the J call TRBJ1-3; TRBD1 aligns across 9 bases. Germline-derived CDR1 and CDR2 are ENHRY and SYGVKD. V trimming: 1 base; J trimming: 4 bases; junction bases outside the gene matches: 2. The CDR3 spans 15 residues. CDR3 region: CAISELGQGGNTIYF. The CDR3 nucleotides are TGTGCCATCAGTGAGTTGGGACAGGGAGGAAACACCATATATTTT.

This clonotype was found many times. This chain uses TRBV2 with TRBJ2-3; the D is unclear. Per the germline V gene, CDR1 is SNHLY and CDR2 is FYNNEI. The CDR3 length is 15 residues. V shed 5 bases and J shed 0 bases, with 12 bases lying between them. The CDR3 protein is CASSKHLTSTDTQYF. The DNA for the CDR3 is TGTGCCAGCAGTAAACACCTAACTAGCACAGATACGCAGTATTTT. The full variable domain, in which reference TRBV2 and TRBJ2-3 provide the parts outside the CDR3, is EPEVTQTPSHQVTQMGQEVILRCVPISNHLYFYWYRQILGQKVEFLVSFYNNEISEKSEIFDDQFSVERPDGSNFTLKIRSTKLEDSAMYFCASSKHLTSTDTQYFGPGTRLTVL.

This clonotype was seen a few times. In DNA, the CDR3 is TGTGCCAGCAGTTACGGGGAATTCGAACCTGAAGCTTTCTTT. Translation gives CASSYGEFEPEAFF. This sequence joins TRBV6-5 and TRBJ1-1; D is ambiguous. The CDR3 sequence is 14 residues long. The V gene lost 2 bases and the J gene lost 6 bases, with 13 bases spanning the gap. Germline lookup yields CDR1 MNHEY and CDR2 SVGAGI.

Remarks on this clonotype: The junction and the germline gene differ at one end; a read error may be behind it. The rearrangement uses TRBV7-6 and TRBJ2-1, with D perhaps TRBD2 (7 bases). CDR1 and CDR2 from the germline V gene are SGHVS and FNYEAQ. The CDR3 is 18 residues long. The CDR3 region is CASSHPRGAREGRNDQFF. DNA of the CDR3: TGTGCCAGCAGCCACCCCCGGGGGGCACGTGAAGGTCGCAATGATCAGTTCTTC.

The rearrangement uses TRBV7-8 and TRBJ2-5; 15 bases match TRBD2. Looked up from germline, CDR1 is SGHVS and CDR2 is FQNEAQ. Trimming removed 4 bases from V and 5 bases from J; junction bases left unmatched: 20. The CDR3 loop spans 21 amino acids. This CDR3 is CASSSQFWDGLAGGRWETQYF. The CDR3 DNA follows: TGTGCCAGCAGCTCTCAATTTTGGGATGGACTAGCGGGGGGGCGTTGGGAGACCCAGTACTTC.

This clonotype has a count of ten or more. This chain uses TRBV7-6 with TRBJ2-1, with a tentative D call TRBD2 (6 bases). This CDR3 is 14 amino acids long. Germline lookup yields CDR1 SGHVS and CDR2 FNYEAQ. Trimming took 3 bases from V and 7 from J, leaving 13 bases between them. The CDR3 sequence: CASSFGGSGNEQFF. In nucleotides, the CDR3 is TGTGCCAGCAGCTTTGGGGGGAGTGGGAATGAGCAGTTCTTC. The full variable domain, in which reference TRBV7-6 and TRBJ2-1 provide the parts outside the CDR3, is GAGVSQSPRYKVTKRGQDVALRCDPISGHVSLYWYRQALGQGPEFLTYFNYEAQQDKSGLPNDRFSAERPEGSISTLTIQRTEQRDSAMYRCASSFGGSGNEQFFGPGTRLTVL.

The chain employs TRBV7-2 and TRBJ1-4, with a tentative D call TRBD1 (6 bases). Trimming pared 4 bases from V and 8 bases from J, leaving 14 bases between. The germline V gene encodes CDR1 SGHTA and CDR2 FQGNSA. The CDR3 length is 14 residues. The CDR3 nucleotides read TGTACCAGCAGCTCCACCACAGGGTACGAAAAACTGTTTTTT. This codes for CTSSSTTGYEKLFF.

The J gene is TRBJ2-1, the V gene TRBV2; 7 bases agree with TRBD1. Germline V gene lookup returns CDR1 SNHLY and CDR2 FYNNEI. Trimming removed 7 bases from V and 8 bases from J; junction bases left unmatched: 11. This CDR3 region has 14 residues. For the CDR3, the DNA is TGTGCCAGCATGTCCGGACAGGTCTGGGATGAGCAGTTCTTC. Amino acids: CASMSGQVWDEQFF.

The table lists this clonotype with a few counts. V usage is TRBV5-5 and J usage is TRBJ2-7; D is uncertain. V was pared by 5 bases and J by 0 bases, with 9 bases between. CDR1 is SGHKS, CDR2 YYEKEE, per germline (reference sequence). The CDR3 loop spans 13 amino acids. CDR3 region: CASRSDGSYEQYV. CDR3 nucleotides: TGTGCCAGCAGATCGGACGGCTCCTACGAGCAGTACGTC.

This clonotype was counted a few times. The chain links TRBV7-9 to TRBJ2-7; D is uncertain. Trimming stripped 0 bases from V and 7 bases from J, with 10 bases between. Germline V lookup: CDR1 SEHNR, CDR2 FQNEAQ (reference sequence). CDR3 length: 13 amino acids. The CDR3 reads CASSLALVREQYF. CDR3 coding DNA: TGTGCCAGCAGCTTAGCGTTGGTTAGAGAGCAGTACTTC.

The V and J genes are TRBV4-1 and TRBJ2-1; the D gene is possibly TRBD1 (5 bases). The CDR3 runs to 16 residues. The V gene's germline CDR1 is MGHRA and CDR2 YSYEKL. V was shortened by 3 bases and J by 2 bases, with 14 bases between the two germline ends. CDR3 residues: CASSHPAQVTYNEQFF. The CDR3 nucleotides read TGCGCCAGCAGCCACCCCGCACAGGTCACCTACAATGAGCAGTTCTTC.

Regarding this clonotype: At one boundary the junction diverges from the germline segment, which might be a read error. The chain couples TRBV4-1 to TRBJ2-1; D is tentatively TRBD1 or TRBD2 (5 bases each). Germline V gene data show CDR1 as MGHRA and CDR2 as YSYEKL. The CDR3 is 17 residues long. CDR3 in amino acids: CASSQVYGTETYNEQFF. The DNA for the CDR3 is TGTGCCAGCAGCCAAGTCTATGGGACCGAAACCTACAATGAGCAGTTCTTC.

The CDR3 DNA reads as TGTGCCAGCAGTGTGGACTTCAATGAGCAGTTCTTC. It translates to CASSVDFNEQFF. The V and J genes are TRBV2 and TRBJ2-1; tentatively, D is TRBD2 (5 bases). The CDR3 totals 12 residues. Per germline, CDR1 SNHLY and CDR2 FYNNEI. V shed 4 bases and J shed 6 bases, with 7 bases lying between them.

As for this clonotype: This may be a read error: a much more frequent sequence differs by one nucleotide. Because it lacks the conserved phenylalanine or tryptophan at the end, this CDR3 is likely a read error. As DNA, the CDR3 is TGTGCTAGTGGTTTGGGATTGAACAGTGAAGCTTTCATT. It codes for CASGLGLNSEAFI. The rearrangement links TRBV12-5 to TRBJ1-1; D is undetermined. This CDR3 has 13 residues. Per the germline V gene, CDR1 is LGHNT and CDR2 is FRNRAP.

The chain is built from TRBV6-2 or TRBV6-3 and TRBJ2-1; the D is unclear. The V end was cut by 5 bases, the J end by 5 bases, with 10 bases between. This CDR3 region has 13 residues. The germline CDR1 and CDR2 sequences are MNHEY and SVGEGT. CDR3 in DNA: TGTGCCAGCAGTCGTTTGGCTGACAATGAGCAGTTCTTC. Its protein product is CASSRLADNEQFF.

The chain uses TRBV28 and TRBJ2-3; TRBD1 or TRBD2 may be the D gene (5 bases each). V shed 11 bases and J shed 0 bases, with 12 bases lying between them. CDR1 and CDR2 (germline): MDHEN, SYDVKM. The length of the CDR3 is 13 residues. The CDR3 DNA reads as TGTGCCGTGGACCGGGACAGCACAGATACGCAGTATTTT. This sequence encodes CAVDRDSTDTQYF. Together with reference TRBV28 and TRBJ2-3, the CDR3 gives the full variable domain: DVKVTQSSRYLVKRTGEKVFLECVQDMDHENMFWYRQDPGLGLRLIYFSYDVKMKEKGDIPEGYSVSREKKERFSLILESASTNQTSMYLCAVDRDSTDTQYFGPGTRLTVL.

This clonotype was picked up a small number of times. This chain links TRBV12-3 or TRBV12-4 with TRBJ1-2; no reliable D call. Trimming took 3 bases from V and 4 from J, leaving 18 bases between them. The CDR3 sequence is 16 residues long. This CDR3 reads CASSFWAESTRYGYTF. Here the CDR3 DNA reads TGTGCCAGCAGTTTTTGGGCAGAGAGTACTCGCTATGGCTACACCTTC.